These T cell receptor beta chains were read from a single sample in a study of OX40 agonist ivuxolimab in advanced cancers. Sequencing used immunoSEQ multiplex PCR; TCRdb keeps in-frame clones, though not all of them. The sample holds some 44,000 clones, around 87% seen once. This sample comprised CD4+ or CD8+ T cells sorted from blood, obtained in a trial of the OX40 agonist ivuxolimab. All receptors come from an adult with an advanced solid tumor such as melanoma, head and neck, liver or kidney cancer. Both conserved end residues are part of each CDR3. Fields, in order: V gene, J gene, clone size, D gene, CDR3 DNA, CDR3 protein. The D gene is left open where the match is weak. Only part of the rows carry a size: once, few, many, or a class if the clone is expanded.

V: TRBV6-5
J: TRBJ2-1
size: .
D: TRBD1
DNA: TGTGCCAGCGGATTACCGGGACAGGGGGATGAGCAGTTCTTC
CDR3: CASGLPGQGDEQFF

V: TRBV6-1
J: TRBJ1-2
size: .
D: .
DNA: TGTGCCACCGAAGACGGGCCCTATGGCTACACCTTC
CDR3: CATEDGPYGYTF

V: TRBV4-1
J: TRBJ2-1
size: .
D: .
DNA: TGCGCCAGCAGCCAACCGACAGGCAATGAGCAGTTCTTC
CDR3: CASSQPTGNEQFF

V: TRBV5-1
J: TRBJ2-7
size: .
D: .
DNA: TGCGCCAGCAGCTTGCGGGGGTCGCCCTACGAGCAGTACTTC
CDR3: CASSLRGSPYEQYF

V: TRBV6-1
J: TRBJ2-3
size: .
D: .
DNA: TGTGCCAGCAGGCTTGACTTACATACGCAGTATTTT
CDR3: CASRLDLHTQYF

V: TRBV28
J: TRBJ2-4
size: .
D: .
DNA: TGTGCCAGCAGTTTTCAGGGGAACAAAAACATTCAGTACTTC
CDR3: CASSFQGNKNIQYF

V: TRBV4-2
J: TRBJ1-5
size: .
D: .
DNA: TGTGCCAGCAGCCAAGAGGAACAGGGAGGGCAGCCCCAGCATTTT
CDR3: CASSQEEQGGQPQHF

V: TRBV5-1
J: TRBJ2-3
size: .
D: .
DNA: TGCGCCAGCAGCTTGGATCCGGGGCCCCACACAGATACGCAGTATTTT
CDR3: CASSLDPGPHTDTQYF

V: TRBV9
J: TRBJ1-2
size: .
D: .
DNA: TGTGCCAGCAGCGTAGGGGATTGGGAGGCTGGCTACACCTTC
CDR3: CASSVGDWEAGYTF

V: TRBV6-1
J: TRBJ1-2
size: once
D: TRBD1
DNA: TGTGCCAGCCGCAGGGGGCCAGGCTATGGCTACACCTTC
CDR3: CASRRGPGYGYTF

V: TRBV19
J: TRBJ2-1
size: once
D: .
DNA: TGTGCCAGTAGTATCGGAGTGGGGCTAACCTCCAATGAGCAGTTCTTC
CDR3: CASSIGVGLTSNEQFF

V: TRBV7-3
J: TRBJ2-2
size: .
D: .
DNA: TGTGCCAGCAGACACGGACAGTCCACCGGGGAGCTGTTTTTT
CDR3: CASRHGQSTGELFF

V: TRBV5-6
J: TRBJ2-1
size: .
D: TRBD2
DNA: TGTGCCAGCAGCCCCTTGACATCCCGGGGGGGGAATGAGCAGTTCTTC
CDR3: CASSPLTSRGGNEQFF

V: TRBV18
J: TRBJ2-3
size: .
D: TRBD1
DNA: TGTGCCAGCTCACCATCGGACAGGGGGCTCGATACGCAGTATTTT
CDR3: CASSPSDRGLDTQYF

V: TRBV7-9
J: TRBJ2-4
size: .
D: .
DNA: TGTGCCAGCAGCTTATGGGGAAACATTCAGTACTTC
CDR3: CASSLWGNIQYF

V: TRBV15
J: TRBJ1-5
size: .
D: TRBD1
DNA: TGTGCCACCAGCAGAGGAAAGGGACAGGGTTTTCCGCCCCAGCATTTT
CDR3: CATSRGKGQGFPPQHF

V: TRBV7-2
J: TRBJ2-7
size: .
D: .
DNA: TGTGCCAGCAGCTTAACTGCTGGCTACGAGCAGTACTTC
CDR3: CASSLTAGYEQYF

V: TRBV7-3
J: TRBJ2-6
size: .
D: .
DNA: TGTGCCAGCAGCTTAACGGGGTCCGTCTCTGGGGCCAACGTCCTGACTTTC
CDR3: CASSLTGSVSGANVLTF

V: TRBV11-2
J: TRBJ2-5
size: .
D: .
DNA: TGTGCCAGCAGCTCCGGTAGAGTGGAGACCCAGTACTTC
CDR3: CASSSGRVETQYF

V: TRBV10-3
J: TRBJ1-1
size: few
D: .
DNA: TGTGCCATCAGTGAGGGGGTATCGAACACTGAAGCTTTCTTT
CDR3: CAISEGVSNTEAFF

V: TRBV7-3
J: TRBJ2-3
size: .
D: .
DNA: TGTGCCAGCAGCTTAGCCCTAGGCGGCACAGATACGCAGTATTTT
CDR3: CASSLALGGTDTQYF

V: TRBV18
J: TRBJ1-4
size: .
D: TRBD1
DNA: TGTGCCAGCTCACCCCCGGACAGGGGTAATGAAAAACTGTTTTTT
CDR3: CASSPPDRGNEKLFF

V: TRBV14
J: TRBJ2-1
size: .
D: TRBD2
DNA: TGTGCCAGCAGCCTTAGCGGGAGGGCCTTCAATGAGCAGTTCTTC
CDR3: CASSLSGRAFNEQFF

V: TRBV19
J: TRBJ2-3
size: .
D: TRBD2
DNA: TGTGCCAGTAGTATTCGGACTAGCGGGAGCACAGATACGCAGTATTTT
CDR3: CASSIRTSGSTDTQYF

V: TRBV25-1
J: TRBJ1-2
size: .
D: .
DNA: TGTGCCAGCAGTCGACAGCCATTGAACTATGGCTACACCTTC
CDR3: CASSRQPLNYGYTF

V: TRBV28
J: TRBJ2-5
size: .
D: .
DNA: TGTGCCAGCAGTGTTGGGGGCGAAGAGACCCAGTACTTC
CDR3: CASSVGGEETQYF

V: TRBV5-1
J: TRBJ2-1
size: .
D: .
DNA: TGCGCCAGCAGCTTGCAGGGTCTCTCCTACAATGAGCAGTTCTTC
CDR3: CASSLQGLSYNEQFF

V: TRBV7-9
J: TRBJ1-2
size: .
D: .
DNA: TGTGCCAGCAGCTTAGAAGGGAACTATGGCTACACCTTC
CDR3: CASSLEGNYGYTF

V: TRBV4-1
J: TRBJ1-5
size: .
D: .
DNA: TGCGCCAGCAGCCAAGCACAGGGCTTAGGTCAGCCCCAGCATTTT
CDR3: CASSQAQGLGQPQHF

V: TRBV25-1
J: TRBJ1-3
size: .
D: TRBD1
DNA: TGTGCCAGCAGACAGGGGGCAAACACCATATATTTT
CDR3: CASRQGANTIYF

V: TRBV6-6
J: TRBJ2-1
size: .
D: .
DNA: TGTGCCAGCAGGGACAGTAACAATGAGCAGTTCTTC
CDR3: CASRDSNNEQFF

V: TRBV10-3
J: TRBJ2-2
size: .
D: TRBD2
DNA: TGTGCCATCATGGCTAGCGGGAACACCGGGGAGCTGTTTTTT
CDR3: CAIMASGNTGELFF

V: TRBV7-9
J: TRBJ2-7
size: .
D: .
DNA: TGTGCCAGCAGCGGGCGGAGCTCCTACGAGCAGTACTTC
CDR3: CASSGRSSYEQYF

V: TRBV23-1
J: TRBJ1-3
size: .
D: .
DNA: TGCGCCAGCAGTCAATGGCAGGGGATCTCTGGAAACACCATATATTTT
CDR3: CASSQWQGISGNTIYF

V: TRBV6-1
J: TRBJ1-2
size: few
D: .
DNA: TGTGCCAGCAGTGAAGCGGGGGACTATGGCTACACCTTC
CDR3: CASSEAGDYGYTF

V: TRBV12-5
J: TRBJ2-3
size: .
D: .
DNA: TGTGCTAGTGGTTTGGATCTGGTGGATACGCAGTATTTT
CDR3: CASGLDLVDTQYF

V: TRBV5-4
J: TRBJ2-5
size: .
D: TRBD1
DNA: TGTGCCAGCAGCCCCGGGACAGGTCAAGAGACCCAGTACTTC
CDR3: CASSPGTGQETQYF